The next 3 T cell receptor beta chains were all read from a single sample in a study of blood T cell repertoires in COVID-19. Assay used: immunoSEQ multiplex PCR; TCRdb lists only in-frame clones, some missing. The repertoire holds approximately 280,000 clones, with around 83% as singletons. Source material: PBMCs or T cells enriched from blood (not recorded which). Receptors originate from a man aged 35 to 55 who had been exposed to COVID-19.

This sequence joins TRBV30 and TRBJ1-2; D gene unclear. V lost 2 bases and J 7 bases, leaving 11 bases between the germline ends. The CDR3 totals 12 residues. Germline V gene sequence: CDR1 GTSNPN, CDR2 SVGIG (reference sequence). The DNA of the CDR3 is TGTGCCTGGAGTACGGGGATTGGTGGCTACACCTTC. The encoded protein is CAWSTGIGGYTF.

This clone has only a few counts. The CDR3 region has the DNA TGTGCCAGCAGTCGACAGGGGGTAAACACTGAAGCTTTCTTT. Its protein product is CASSRQGVNTEAFF. This rearrangement joins TRBV27 to TRBJ1-1; the match to TRBD1 covers 9 bases. Germline loops: CDR1 MNHEY, CDR2 SMNVEV (reference sequence). This CDR3 comprises 14 residues. J was trimmed by 2 bases and V by 5 bases; bases with no gene match: 3.

The chain joins TRBV11-3 to TRBJ1-2; TRBD1 agrees at 7 bases. Germline V gives CDR1 SGHNT, CDR2 YENEEA. This CDR3 has 16 amino acids. V dropped 5 bases and J dropped 4; count of bases not matched to a gene: 13. CDR3 coding DNA: TGTGCCAGCAGCCTCTCGTGGACAGGTCAAACCTATGGCTACACCTTC. Residues: CASSLSWTGQTYGYTF.